These 31 T cell receptor beta chains were all obtained from the same sample, sequenced in a study of regulatory T cells in long-lasting Graves disease. Time point described: persistent/refractory GD, antithyroid drugs over 5 years with positive TRAb. The authors made the TCR library using RNA they extracted from PBMCs. CDR3 regions were amplified by Arm-PCR using iRepertoire HTBI primers to build TCR beta libraries. Each CDR3 protein is one row after TCRdb ran MiXCR on the multiplex PCR reads. The sample has roughly 300,000 distinct CDR3 sequences; 22% are singletons. Sequences were derived from peripheral blood mononuclear cells (PBMCs), sampled when the disease was refractory, from a patient treated with antithyroid drugs. The receptors derive from a female donor with Graves disease.

The chain is built from TRBV6-1 and TRBJ2-1; D assignment may be TRBD1 or TRBD2 (5 bases each). The CDR3 length is 16 residues. Per the germline V gene, CDR1 is MNHNS and CDR2 is SASEGT. V lost 0 bases and J lost 10, with 19 bases in between. The CDR3 spells CASSEALGDQSEEQFF. Here the CDR3 DNA reads TGTGCCAGCAGTGAAGCGCTCGGGGACCAATCGGAGGAGCAGTTCTTC.

The rearrangement joins TRBV6-2 or TRBV6-3 to TRBJ2-1, with 10 bases that match TRBD2. This CDR3 has 13 residues. V shed 6 bases and J 9 bases; nucleotides not matched to a gene: 5. Germline V gives CDR1 MNHEY, CDR2 SVGEGT. CDR3 residues: CASRLAGDSEQFF. The CDR3 DNA follows: TGTGCCAGCAGGCTAGCGGGAGATAGTGAGCAGTTCTTC.

The chain combines TRBV11-2 with TRBJ2-1, with a weak D call TRBD1 (5 bases). The CDR3 is 13 residues long. Germline CDR1 and CDR2: SGHAT and FQNNGV. Trimming shortened V by 6 bases and J by 2 bases, and 8 bases separated the two germline ends. CDR3 sequence: CASRQDAYNEQFF. The CDR3 bases are TGTGCCAGCAGACAGGACGCCTACAATGAGCAGTTCTTC.

This clonotype was counted at least ten times. CDR3 bases: TGTGCCAGCAGTCAAACAGGACTAGCGGGGGAACAAGAGACCCAGTACTTC. Translating it yields CASSQTGLAGEQETQYF. The chain recombines TRBV12-3 or TRBV12-4 with TRBJ2-5, with 13 bases fitting TRBD2. CDR3 length: 17 amino acids. The J segment lost 2 bases and the V segment lost 5 bases, leaving 8 bases of the junction unmatched.

This clonotype was recorded many times. The chain links TRBV11-2 to TRBJ2-5; tentative D call: TRBD1 (5 bases). Germline assignment: CDR1 SGHAT and CDR2 FQNNGV. This CDR3 is built from 15 residues. V lost 5 bases, J lost 5 bases, and 18 bases lay in between. The CDR3 coding sequence is TGTGCCAGCAGCATCCTTGAATCGGCAGGGGAGACCCAGTACTTC. It yields the protein CASSILESAGETQYF.

The genes are TRBV14 and TRBJ1-2; 7 bases map to TRBD1. This CDR3 has 15 amino acids. Germline loops: CDR1 SGHDN, CDR2 FVKESK. Trimming cost V 4 bases and J 1 base; bases outside gene matches: 6. The CDR3 is CASSRDRELNYGYTF. CDR3 DNA: TGTGCCAGCAGCCGCGACAGGGAACTTAACTATGGCTACACCTTC.

In this sample, this clonotype turned up many times. The chain carries TRBV20-1 and TRBJ2-2; 10 nucleotides match TRBD2. CDR1 and CDR2 from the germline V gene are DFQATT and SNEGSKA (reference sequence). The CDR3 sequence is 17 residues long. Trimming at V came to 0 bases and at J to 0 bases, leaving 4 bases not matched to a gene. CDR3 in DNA: TGCAGTGCTAGAGATCCCGGACTAGCGGCGAACACCGGGGAGCTGTTTTTT. Residues: CSARDPGLAANTGELFF.

This clonotype occurred many times. The genes are TRBV28 and TRBJ2-7; 8 bases map to TRBD1. Germline trimming cut 2 bases from V and 0 bases from J; bases unmatched to any gene: 6. The CDR3 spans 16 residues. Germline-derived CDR1 and CDR2 are MDHEN and SYDVKM. The CDR3 DNA is TGTGCCAGCAGTTTACTTCGGGACAGGCCCTCCTACGAGCAGTACTTC. Translated, it gives CASSLLRDRPSYEQYF.

This clonotype was counted ten times or more. The genes are TRBV6-5 and TRBJ1-2; 8 bases map to TRBD1. Germline V gene data show CDR1 as MNHEY and CDR2 as SVGAGI. V trimming: 4 bases; J trimming: 7 bases; junction bases outside the gene matches: 14. The CDR3 is made up of 16 amino acids. The CDR3 DNA sequence: TGTGCCAGCAGTTCCCCTGGACAGGGTGTAATTAGTGGCTACACCTTC. Protein: CASSSPGQGVISGYTF.

The chain uses TRBV19 and TRBJ1-4; no clear D. V lost 7 bases and J lost 8, with 8 bases in between. The CDR3 is made up of 11 amino acids. The germline gives CDR1 LNHDA, CDR2 SQIVND (reference sequence). The CDR3 DNA is TGTGCCAGTACTCGAGGGGAAAAACTGTTTTTT. This codes for CASTRGEKLFF.

Only a few counts were recorded for this clonotype. The V gene is TRBV6-8, the J gene TRBJ2-3, with D maybe TRBD2 (5 bases). The CDR3 totals 17 residues. Germline CDR1 reads MNHGY; CDR2 reads SAAAGT. V lost 1 base and J lost 1, with 15 bases in between. The CDR3, as DNA: TGTGCCAGCAGTTACTTCGAGCGGCTTATAGGCACAGATACGCAGTATTTT. It translates to CASSYFERLIGTDTQYF.

The rearrangement links TRBV30 to TRBJ2-1; TRBD2 aligns across 14 bases. Germline-derived CDR1 and CDR2 are GTSNPN and SVGIG (reference sequence). V dropped 2 bases and J dropped 10; count of bases not matched to a gene: 7. The CDR3 is 15 amino acids. The chain's CDR3 is CAWSRLAGGPREQFF. For the CDR3, the DNA is TGTGCCTGGAGTAGACTAGCGGGAGGGCCGAGGGAGCAGTTCTTC.

This clonotype was recorded a few times. J is TRBJ2-5 and V is TRBV20-1; D unresolved. In germline, CDR1 is DFQATT, CDR2 SNEGSKA (reference sequence). With 6 bases removed from V and 5 bases from J, the gap between germline ends came to 10 bases. The CDR3 is 11 residues long. The CDR3 region is CSATSRETQYF. CDR3 DNA: TGCAGTGCGACCAGCCGGGAGACCCAGTACTTC.

To note about this clonotype: Being one base from a much bigger clone, this may be a read error. This sequence joins TRBV28 and TRBJ2-7, with 9 bases identical to TRBD2. This CDR3 region has 15 residues. The germline V gene encodes CDR1 MDHEN and CDR2 SYDVKM. CDR3 in amino acids: CAGRAGLALNYEQYF. The CDR3 nucleotides read TGTGCCGGCAGAGCCGGACTAGCGCTTAACTACGAGCAGTACTTC.

Many counts were recorded for this clonotype. The chain is built from TRBV3-1 and TRBJ2-7, with no clear D. CDR3 length equals 14 residues. Germline V gene data show CDR1 as LGHDT and CDR2 as YNNKEL (reference sequence). V lost 3 bases and J lost 0, with 9 bases in between. CDR3 in DNA: TGTGCCAGCAGCCATCCCCTAAGCTCCTACGAGCAGTACTTC. Its translation: CASSHPLSSYEQYF.

The chain employs TRBV4-2 and TRBJ1-4; D is possibly TRBD1 (5 bases). Trimming stripped 3 bases from V and 5 bases from J, with 10 bases between. CDR3 length: 14 amino acids. CDR1 is LGHNA and CDR2 is YNFKEQ in the germline V gene. CDR3 sequence: CASSHLDRNEKLFF. DNA of the CDR3: TGTGCCAGCAGCCACCTCGACAGAAATGAAAAACTGTTTTTT.

This clonotype showed up just a few times. This chain uses TRBV27 with TRBJ1-1; perhaps TRBD1 as D (5 bases). CDR3 size: 16 residues. Trimming removed 4 bases from V and 0 bases from J, with 15 bases in between. The germline V gene encodes CDR1 MNHEY and CDR2 SMNVEV (reference sequence). CDR3 amino acids: CASSSTSRGLNTEAFF. CDR3 coding DNA: TGTGCCAGCAGTTCGACTAGCCGGGGGTTGAACACTGAAGCTTTCTTT.

This chain uses TRBV30 with TRBJ1-3; D ambiguous. V shed 1 base and J shed 4 bases, with 2 bases lying between them. The CDR3 consists of 11 residues. Per germline, CDR1 GTSNPN and CDR2 SVGIG (reference sequence). CDR3 loop: CAWSAGNTIYF. The CDR3 nucleotides are TGTGCCTGGAGTGCCGGAAACACCATATATTTT.

This clonotype was seen a few times. The chain combines TRBV3-1 with TRBJ2-7; 8 nucleotides agree with TRBD1. Per germline, CDR1 LGHDT and CDR2 YNNKEL (reference sequence). CDR3 length: 14 amino acids. With V trimmed by 2 bases and J by 2 bases, 2 bases remained unmatched. CDR3 coding DNA: TGTGCCAGCAGCCAACGACAGGGGCCCTACGAGCAGTACTTC. Translating gives CASSQRQGPYEQYF.

At least ten counts were recorded for this clonotype. V and J are TRBV7-8 and TRBJ2-7; tentatively, D is TRBD2 (6 bases). CDR3 length: 16 residues. In germline, CDR1 is SGHVS, CDR2 FQNEAQ. Trimming pared 5 bases from V and 5 bases from J, leaving 22 bases between. In nucleotides, the CDR3 is TGTGCCAGCAGCACAAGTACGGACTACCCGGTACACGAGCAGTACTTC. Residues: CASSTSTDYPVHEQYF.

This clonotype was seen only a few times. The chain has TRBV18 and TRBJ1-4; 11 bases line up with TRBD1. Germline V gene sequence: CDR1 KGHSH, CDR2 LQKENI. The CDR3 has 15 residues. With 5 bases clipped from V and 6 bases from J, the junction kept 5 bases outside the gene matches. Here the CDR3 reads CASSEADRGHEKLFF. As DNA, the CDR3 is TGTGCCAGCTCAGAAGCGGACAGGGGGCATGAAAAACTGTTTTTT.

This clonotype has a handful of counts. The chain combines TRBV5-8 with TRBJ2-5; the D is unclear. Per germline, CDR1 SGHTS and CDR2 YDEGEE. Between the trimmed V and J ends, which lost 0 bases and 1 base, there was a span of 7 bases. The CDR3 is made up of 14 amino acids. Written as DNA, the CDR3 is TGTGCCAGCAGCTTGGGCGCTACCCAAGAGACCCAGTACTTC. This gives the protein CASSLGATQETQYF.

This chain connects TRBV29-1 to TRBJ2-2, with 10 bases that match TRBD2. Germline assignment: CDR1 SQVTM and CDR2 ANQGSEA. The CDR3 runs 18 residues. The junction had 12 bases not matched to a gene; V was cut back by 4 bases and J by 1 base. CDR3 in amino acids: CSVGELAGDLRNTGELFF. As DNA, the CDR3 is TGCAGCGTTGGAGAGCTAGCGGGAGATCTGAGGAACACCGGGGAGCTGTTTTTT.

This clonotype was counted at least ten times. The chain's CDR3 is CSASPPGLEIHEQYF. CDR3 coding DNA: TGCAGTGCTAGCCCCCCGGGACTAGAGATCCACGAGCAGTACTTC. The chain recombines TRBV20-1 with TRBJ2-7; TRBD2 matches at 8 bases. CDR1 and CDR2 (germline): DFQATT, SNEGSKA (reference sequence). The CDR3 contains 15 residues. With 3 bases clipped from V and 5 bases from J, the junction kept 12 bases outside the gene matches.

Regarding this clonotype: A much more abundant neighbour one base away suggests this may be a read error. The chain uses TRBV28 and TRBJ1-5, with D unresolved. The CDR3 runs to 15 residues. Germline V lookup: CDR1 MDHEN, CDR2 SYDVKM. The V end lost 4 bases, the J end lost 5 bases, and 15 bases lay between the germline ends. The CDR3 protein is CASSSMDGVHQPQHF. The DNA of the CDR3 is TGTGCCAGCAGTTCTATGGATGGGGTCCATCAGCCCCAGCATTTT.

Only a few counts were recorded for this clonotype. The rearrangement joins TRBV4-2 to TRBJ2-7, with 12 bases identical to TRBD2. The germline V gene encodes CDR1 LGHNA and CDR2 YNFKEQ. The CDR3 length is 18 residues. V was clipped by 0 bases and J by 1 base; unmatched bases: 7. CDR3 loop: CASSQDTSGRSGSYEQYF. In DNA form, the CDR3 reads TGTGCCAGCAGCCAAGATACTAGCGGGAGGTCAGGGTCCTACGAGCAGTACTTC.

The sample holds many counts of this clonotype. The chain recombines TRBV20-1 with TRBJ2-5, with D possibly matching TRBD1 (6 bases). The V end lost 0 bases, the J end lost 4 bases, and 12 bases lay between the germline ends. CDR3 length: 14 amino acids. Germline-derived CDR1 and CDR2 are DFQATT and SNEGSKA (reference sequence). CDR3 region: CSARETRGGETQYF. CDR3 nucleotide sequence: TGCAGTGCTAGAGAAACCAGGGGTGGAGAGACCCAGTACTTC.

This clonotype has just a few counts. J is TRBJ2-7 and V is TRBV20-1; 8 nucleotides align to TRBD2. The V gene's germline CDR1 is DFQATT and CDR2 SNEGSKA (reference sequence). This CDR3 has 14 residues. V shed 6 bases and J 5 bases; nucleotides not matched to a gene: 12. CDR3 bases: TGCAGTGCGATTTCCGGGACTAGTAATCACGAGCAGTACTTC. Translated: CSAISGTSNHEQYF.

The V call is TRBV19, the J call TRBJ2-5, with D possibly TRBD1 on 5 matching bases. The V and J ends lost 6 bases and 5 bases respectively, with 13 bases between them. Germline values: CDR1 LNHDA, CDR2 SQIVND (reference sequence). CDR3 length: 13 residues. In DNA form, the CDR3 reads TGTGCCAGTAGCATTCAGGGCTCCGAGACCCAGTACTTC. Residues: CASSIQGSETQYF.

J is TRBJ1-2 and V is TRBV27, with TRBD1 identical over 8 bases. Germline-derived CDR1 and CDR2 are MNHEY and SMNVEV (reference sequence). The CDR3 is made up of 13 amino acids. Unmatched junction bases numbered 7, after V lost 6 bases and J lost 7 bases. The DNA for the CDR3 is TGTGCCAGCAGACGACAGGGGATCGGTGGCTACACCTTC. It translates to CASRRQGIGGYTF.

With respect to this clonotype: A clone one base away is much larger, so this may be a read error. The chain uses TRBV28 and TRBJ1-1; 11 bases map to TRBD1. Germline V lookup: CDR1 MDHEN, CDR2 SYDVKM. The CDR3 spans 15 residues. Germline trimming cut 5 bases from V and 3 bases from J; bases unmatched to any gene: 5. CDR3 DNA sequence: TGTGCCAGCAGTCCCCTGGGACAGGGGGACACTGAAGCTTTCTTT. This gives the protein CASSPLGQGDTEAFF.